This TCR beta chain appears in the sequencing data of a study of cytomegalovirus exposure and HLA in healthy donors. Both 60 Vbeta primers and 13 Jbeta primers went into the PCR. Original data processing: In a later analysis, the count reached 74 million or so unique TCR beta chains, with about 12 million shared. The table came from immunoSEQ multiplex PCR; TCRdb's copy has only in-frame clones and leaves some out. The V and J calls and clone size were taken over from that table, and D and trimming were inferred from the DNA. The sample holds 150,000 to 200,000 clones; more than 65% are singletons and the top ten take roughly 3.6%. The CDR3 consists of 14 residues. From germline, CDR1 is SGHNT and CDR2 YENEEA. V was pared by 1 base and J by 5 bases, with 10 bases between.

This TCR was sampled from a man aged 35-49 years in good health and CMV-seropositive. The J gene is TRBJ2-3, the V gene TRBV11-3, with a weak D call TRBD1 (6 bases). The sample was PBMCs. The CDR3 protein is CASSLGQGIDTQYF. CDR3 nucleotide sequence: TGTGCCAGCAGCTTAGGTCAGGGGATAGATACGCAGTATTTT. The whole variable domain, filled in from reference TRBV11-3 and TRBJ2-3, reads EAGVVQSPRYKIIEKKQPVAFWCNPISGHNTLYWYLQNLGQGPELLIRYENEEAVDDSQLPKDRFSAERLKGVDSTLKIQPAELGDSAVYLCASSLGQGIDTQYFGPGTRLTVL.